The rows below give T cell receptor beta chains drawn from one sample of a study of cytomegalovirus exposure and HLA in healthy donors. Measured with immunoSEQ multiplex PCR; TCRdb has only the in-frame clones, and not every one. The table has under 200,000 clones, around 90% seen once; the top ten hold 0.65% to 0.9%. Sequenced material: PBMCs. The receptors were sampled from a woman under 40 in good health and CMV-seronegative. CDR3s include the opening cysteine and the closing phenylalanine or tryptophan. A D gene is named only where the DNA matches it firmly. Rows give clone size only sometimes, using once, few, many, or a class for an expanded clone.

J gene | clone size | D gene | V gene | CDR3 DNA | CDR3 protein
TRBJ2-7 | few | TRBD2 | TRBV29-1 | TGCAGCGCCGAGCCTCTAGCGGGCGAGCAGTACTTC | CSAEPLAGEQYF
TRBJ2-6 | many | NA | TRBV6-1 | TGTGCCAGCAGGTCGTTTTATGGGGCCAACGTCCTGACTTTC | CASRSFYGANVLTF
TRBJ2-1 | NA | NA | TRBV27 | TGTGCCAGCAGTCCAAACAACAGGGGAGGTGAGCAGTTCTTC | CASSPNNRGGEQFF
TRBJ2-2 | once | TRBD1 | TRBV7-9 | TGTGCCAGCAGCTTCCCGGGACAGGGACGTGTCACCGGGGAGCTGTTTTTT | CASSFPGQGRVTGELFF
TRBJ2-5 | NA | TRBD1 | TRBV5-1 | TGCGCCAGCAGCTTGACAGGGGGGCCACTCAAGGGGACCCAGTACTTC | CASSLTGGPLKGTQYF
TRBJ2-2 | NA | TRBD2 | TRBV28 | TGTGCCAGCTTGAACGGCGGGAGAAGGGCCGGGGAGCTGTTTTTT | CASLNGGRRAGELFF
TRBJ1-6 | NA | TRBD1 | TRBV7-9 | TGTGCCAGCAGCTTAGTGGGGACAGGGGATTCACCCCTCCACTTT | CASSLVGTGDSPLHF
TRBJ1-3 | few | TRBD1 | TRBV25-1 | TGTGCCAGCAGTGAATTGGACAGGGACGGAAACACCATATATTTT | CASSELDRDGNTIYF
TRBJ2-7 | NA | TRBD2 | TRBV7-2 | TGTGCCAGCAGCTGGACTAGCGGGGGGGCCGCCTCCTACGAGCAGTACTTC | CASSWTSGGAASYEQYF
TRBJ2-1 | NA | NA | TRBV27 | TGTGCCAGCAGCCCCTCCCCGGGAGACTTCTACAATGAGCAGTTCTTC | CASSPSPGDFYNEQFF
TRBJ2-1 | few | NA | TRBV11-3 | TGTGCCAGCAGGGGGGGACCGAACAATGAGCAGTTCTTC | CASRGGPNNEQFF
TRBJ2-4 | NA | TRBD2 | TRBV19 | TGTGCCAGTAGTCCATCTGAGATTAGCGGGAAAAACATTCAGTACTTC | CASSPSEISGKNIQYF
TRBJ1-2 | NA | TRBD1 | TRBV9 | TGTGCCAGCAGCGTAGGTGGACAGGGAACCCTCTCCGGCTACACCTTC | CASSVGGQGTLSGYTF
TRBJ2-1 | NA | NA | TRBV30 | TGTGCCGGTGAACCACAGGGCGACAATGAGCAGTTCTTC | CAGEPQGDNEQFF
TRBJ1-5 | NA | TRBD1 | TRBV5-6 | TGTGCCAGCAGGGGACAGGCCCCGGGCGATCAGCCCCAGCATTTT | CASRGQAPGDQPQHF
TRBJ2-7 | NA | NA | TRBV11-3 | TGTGCCAGCAGCTTAGGAGGCACATCCTACGAGCAGTACTTC | CASSLGGTSYEQYF
TRBJ2-3 | NA | TRBD1 | TRBV5-6 | TGTGCCAGCAGCTCCGCCACAGGGGCCCCGGATACGCAGTATTTT | CASSSATGAPDTQYF
TRBJ1-2 | NA | NA | TRBV18 | TGTGCCAGCTCACCTAGGAGTAACTATGGCTACACCTTC | CASSPRSNYGYTF
TRBJ2-3 | NA | TRBD1 | TRBV6-1 | TGTGCCAGCAGGGACAGGGCCGCCTGGGCAGATACGCAGTATTTT | CASRDRAAWADTQYF
TRBJ1-4 | NA | NA | TRBV7-9 | TGTGCCAGCAGCTTAGCGGAATTGGCAGGACGGGGAGAAAAACTGTTTTTT | CASSLAELAGRGEKLFF
TRBJ1-6 | NA | TRBD1 | TRBV2 | TGTGCCAGCAGTCCCGGGACAGGGGGCTTCTATAATTCACCCCTCCACTTT | CASSPGTGGFYNSPLHF
TRBJ2-3 | NA | NA | TRBV7-6 | TGTGCCAGCAGCTTAGCCACTCGTTCGTGGGATACGCAGTATTTT | CASSLATRSWDTQYF
TRBJ2-3 | NA | NA | TRBV7-7 | TGTGCCAGCAGCCCAGGACATAGCACAGATACGCAGTATTTT | CASSPGHSTDTQYF
TRBJ2-7 | NA | TRBD2 | TRBV5-6 | TGTGCCAGCAGCTTAAGACTAGCGGACCTTACCGTGCAGTACTTC | CASSLRLADLTVQYF
TRBJ2-6 | NA | NA | TRBV27 | TGTGCCAGCAGGAGCTCTGGGGCCAACGTCCTGACTTTC | CASRSSGANVLTF
TRBJ2-5 | NA | NA | TRBV6-5 | TGTGCCAGCAGTTATTTCGGGGGGCTAGAGGAGACCCAGTACTTC | CASSYFGGLEETQYF
TRBJ1-5 | NA | TRBD1 | TRBV4-3 | TGCGCCAGCAGCCAAGTGAGGGACAGCTATCAGCCCCAGCATTTT | CASSQVRDSYQPQHF
TRBJ2-1 | once | NA | TRBV4-3 | TGCGCCAGCAGCCAAGGCGTAGAAGTGCGGGCCTCTATGTTCTTC | CASSQGVEVRASMFF
TRBJ1-5 | NA | TRBD1 | TRBV13 | TGTGCCAGCAGCCAGCTGGGACAGGTATATAACCCCCTTAGCAATCAGCCCCAGCATTTT | CASSQLGQVYNPLSNQPQHF
TRBJ1-4 | NA | NA | TRBV7-8 | TGTGCCAGCAGCCCAACCCACAGGGAGTGGGAAAAACTGTTTTTT | CASSPTHREWEKLFF
TRBJ1-2 | NA | NA | TRBV7-2 | TGTGCCAGCAGCCAGACGCGGTACTATGGCTACACCTTC | CASSQTRYYGYTF
TRBJ1-4 | NA | NA | TRBV18 | TGTGCCAGCTCACGTGCGAGCGGAGTAGATGAAAAACTGTTTTTT | CASSRASGVDEKLFF
TRBJ1-1 | NA | NA | TRBV2 | TGTGCCAGCATCGGGAAAGACTCCTTGAACACTGAAGCTTTCTTT | CASIGKDSLNTEAFF
TRBJ2-1 | NA | NA | TRBV7-8 | TGTGCCAGCAGCTTAGCACGCGGGGAATCCTACAATGAGCAGTTCTTC | CASSLARGESYNEQFF
TRBJ2-5 | NA | NA | TRBV10-1 | TGCGCCAGCAGTCCTGGATGGCCACAGAACTTTCAAGAGACCCAGTACTTC | CASSPGWPQNFQETQYF
TRBJ2-1 | NA | TRBD2 | TRBV28 | TGTGCCAGCAGATCTAGCGGGAGGGGGGAGCAGTTCTTC | CASRSSGRGEQFF
TRBJ1-1 | NA | NA | TRBV2 | TGTGCCAGCAGGGCGGGGAGGACTGAAGCTTTCTTT | CASRAGRTEAFF
TRBJ1-6 | NA | NA | TRBV6-5 | TGTGCCAGCAGTCCGAGGACAGACCTTAATTCACCCCTCCACTTT | CASSPRTDLNSPLHF
TRBJ1-2 | NA | NA | TRBV30 | TGTGCCTGGGCATCCCGGGACTATGGCTACACCTTC | CAWASRDYGYTF
TRBJ2-1 | NA | TRBD2 | TRBV5-1 | TGCGCCAGCAGCTTGGAGGGGCGGGGGGGCCGCAATGAGCAGTTCTTC | CASSLEGRGGRNEQFF
TRBJ2-5 | NA | TRBD2 | TRBV27 | TGTGCCAGCAGTCCATACGCGGGACTAGCGGGAAACACCGGAGGGACCCAGTACTTC | CASSPYAGLAGNTGGTQYF
TRBJ2-5 | NA | TRBD2 | TRBV7-9 | TGTGCCAGCAGCTCGGGACTACTACAAGAGACCCAGTACTTC | CASSSGLLQETQYF
TRBJ2-5 | NA | NA | TRBV9 | TGTGCCAGCAGCAGCAGCAGGGGTCGAGAGACCCAGTACTTC | CASSSSRGRETQYF
TRBJ2-1 | NA | TRBD2 | TRBV7-2 | TGTGCCAGCAGCGATCGACTAGCGGGGATCCCTTACAATGAGCAGTTCTTC | CASSDRLAGIPYNEQFF
TRBJ1-1 | NA | NA | TRBV6-5 | TGTGCCAGCAGCTCCCGGGTGGCGAACACTGAAGCTTTCTTT | CASSSRVANTEAFF
TRBJ2-7 | once | TRBD1 | TRBV9 | TGTGCCAGCAGCGTATGGGACAGGGACGAGCAGTACTTC | CASSVWDRDEQYF
TRBJ1-1 | few | NA | TRBV6-6 | TGTGCCAGCAGTCCTAGACAGTCATTGTCAGCTTTCTTT | CASSPRQSLSAFF
TRBJ2-2 | NA | NA | TRBV28 | TGTGCCAGCACCTCCCGCGGGCAGGCGAACACCGGGGAGCTGTTTTTT | CASTSRGQANTGELFF
TRBJ2-1 | NA | TRBD2 | TRBV29-1 | TGCAGCGTTGATGACGGACTAGCGGGAAGTACCTACAATGAGCAGTTCTTC | CSVDDGLAGSTYNEQFF
TRBJ2-3 | NA | NA | TRBV6-6 | TGTGCCAGCAGTTACCAGGACAGTAGCACAGATACGCAGTATTTT | CASSYQDSSTDTQYF
TRBJ2-7 | NA | NA | TRBV6-1 | TGTGCCAGCAGGGGGGAGGCCTACGAGCAGTACTTC | CASRGEAYEQYF
TRBJ2-7 | NA | NA | TRBV5-5 | TGTGCCAGCAGCCGCGGGCACGAGCAGTACTTC | CASSRGHEQYF
TRBJ1-1 | NA | TRBD1 | TRBV14 | TGTGCCAGCAGCCAAGATCTGGGACAGGGGGGGGCTTTCTTT | CASSQDLGQGGAFF
TRBJ2-1 | NA | TRBD1 | TRBV23-1 | TGCGCCAGCAGTCAAGAGAGGACCCGGGACAGGGCGGGTAATGAGCAGTTCTTC | CASSQERTRDRAGNEQFF
TRBJ1-5 | few | NA | TRBV28 | TGTGCCAGTACAGGGATCGATAGCAATCAGCCCCAGCATTTT | CASTGIDSNQPQHF